The 27 T cell receptor beta chains in this list originate from one sample, sequenced in a study of blood T cell repertoires in COVID-19. Assay: immunoSEQ multiplex PCR; the TCRdb copy retains only in-frame clones and omits some. The sample contains about 98,000 clones, more than 75% of which appear only once. The sequenced sample was peripheral blood. All receptors come from a man over 45 with active or convalescent COVID-19.

The chain couples TRBV18 to TRBJ1-3; the D is unclear. Germline CDR1 reads KGHSH; CDR2 reads LQKENI. Trimming left V 3 bases short and J 0 bases short, with 9 bases between. The CDR3 has 15 amino acids. In nucleotides, the CDR3 is TGTGCCAGCTCACCCGACGCTAGCTCTGGAAACACCATATATTTT. Its protein product is CASSPDASSGNTIYF.

This clone was detected a few times. This rearrangement joins TRBV7-9 to TRBJ2-2; 7 nucleotides line up with TRBD2. V lost 5 bases and J lost 2; bases outside the gene matches: 14. From germline, CDR1 is SEHNR and CDR2 FQNEAQ (reference sequence). The CDR3 consists of 18 residues. CDR3 sequence reads: CASSTPPGRPLNTGELFF. The CDR3 DNA is TGTGCCAGCAGCACCCCGCCCGGGAGGCCCCTTAACACCGGGGAGCTGTTTTTT.

The CDR3: CASSPLAGATDTQYF. As DNA, the CDR3 is TGTGCCAGCAGCCCTCTAGCGGGGGCCACAGATACGCAGTATTTT. The chain recombines TRBV3-1 (or the pseudogene TRBV3-2) with TRBJ2-3; TRBD2 agrees at 10 bases. Germline CDR1 is LGHDT and CDR2 is YNNKEL (reference sequence). The CDR3 sequence is 15 residues long. After removal of 4 bases from V and 2 bases from J, the junction contained 3 bases not matched to a gene.

Here the CDR3 reads CSTLLADTDTQYF. Here the CDR3 DNA reads TGCAGCACCCTCCTAGCGGACACAGATACGCAGTATTTT. The V call is TRBV29-1, the J call TRBJ2-3, with TRBD2 matching over 7 bases. The V gene's germline CDR1 is SQVTM and CDR2 ANQGSEA. The ends lost 8 bases at V and 2 bases at J; junction bases unmatched: 7. The length of the CDR3 is 13 residues.

V and J are TRBV2 and TRBJ1-4, with 8 bases fitting TRBD1. Germline V gene data show CDR1 as SNHLY and CDR2 as FYNNEI. CDR3 size: 13 residues. With V trimmed by 6 bases and J by 8 bases, 5 bases remained unmatched. DNA for the CDR3: TGTGCCAGCAGCCAGGGGGCGGGGGAAAAACTGTTTTTT. The encoded protein is CASSQGAGEKLFF. The full variable domain, its missing parts supplied by reference TRBV2 and TRBJ1-4, is EPEVTQTPSHQVTQMGQEVILRCVPISNHLYFYWYRQILGQKVEFLVSFYNNEISEKSEIFDDQFSVERPDGSNFTLKIRSTKLEDSAMYFCASSQGAGEKLFFGSGTQLSVL.

V is TRBV7-2 and J is TRBJ1-5, with 8 bases aligning to TRBD1. V dropped 4 bases and J dropped 7; count of bases not matched to a gene: 3. There are 13 residues in the CDR3. CDR1 and CDR2 (germline): SGHTA, FQGNSA. This chain's CDR3 is CASSSGQGQPQHF. The CDR3 region has the DNA TGTGCCAGCAGCTCTGGACAGGGCCAGCCCCAGCATTTT.

V usage is TRBV11-2 and J usage is TRBJ2-3; 9 bases match TRBD1. The CDR3 is 16 amino acids. Germline-derived CDR1 and CDR2 are SGHAT and FQNNGV. J lost 1 base, V lost 1 base, and 3 bases had no gene match. As DNA, the CDR3 is TGTGCCAGCAGCTTAGTGACAGGGGGTGGCACAGATACGCAGTATTTT. Residues: CASSLVTGGGTDTQYF.

This chain links TRBV18 with TRBJ2-2, with a possible D match to TRBD2 (5 bases). Germline CDR1 KGHSH, CDR2 LQKENI. Trimming took 5 bases from V and 1 from J, leaving 14 bases between them. The CDR3 contains 16 residues. CDR3 protein: CASSSAGVGNTGELFF. The CDR3 coding sequence is TGTGCCAGCTCATCAGCCGGGGTCGGGAACACCGGGGAGCTGTTTTTT.

The J gene is TRBJ1-5, the V gene TRBV19, with D perhaps matching TRBD1 (6 bases). This CDR3 has 14 amino acids. Trimming took 6 bases from V and 7 from J, leaving 16 bases between them. CDR1 and CDR2 (germline): LNHDA, SQIVND (reference sequence). Here the CDR3 DNA reads TGTGCCAGTAGCTTACAGGGCCCGGCCCAGCCCCAGCATTTT. It yields the protein CASSLQGPAQPQHF.

The chain employs TRBV28 and TRBJ1-3; D call uncertain. Germline CDR1 MDHEN, CDR2 SYDVKM. There are 14 residues in the CDR3. Deletions cut 6 bases from V and 0 bases from J, with 9 bases between. CDR3 loop: CASSRGGSGNTIYF. The CDR3, as DNA: TGTGCCAGCAGCCGCGGAGGCTCTGGAAACACCATATATTTT.

This rearrangement joins TRBV4-2 to TRBJ2-3; 8 bases agree with TRBD2. The germline V gene encodes CDR1 LGHNA and CDR2 YNFKEQ. The length of the CDR3 is 16 residues. After removal of 0 bases from V and 2 bases from J, the junction contained 4 bases not matched to a gene. The chain's CDR3 is CASSQENGGVTDTQYF. As DNA, the CDR3 is TGTGCCAGCAGCCAAGAAAACGGGGGGGTCACAGATACGCAGTATTTT.

V is TRBV13 and J is TRBJ2-5; the D gene is possibly TRBD1 (5 bases). CDR3 size: 12 residues. The germline V gene encodes CDR1 PRHDT and CDR2 FYEKMQ (reference sequence). The V end was cut by 6 bases, the J end by 3 bases, with 8 bases between. The CDR3 spells CASSLREETQYF. In nucleotides, the CDR3 is TGTGCCAGCAGTCTCAGGGAAGAGACCCAGTACTTC.

This clone is a singleton in its sample. The J gene is TRBJ1-2, the V gene TRBV28, with 9 bases fitting TRBD1. The CDR3 contains 16 residues. The junction had 10 bases not matched to a gene; V was cut back by 5 bases and J by 3 bases. Germline CDR1 is MDHEN and CDR2 is SYDVKM. CDR3 loop: CASSAQQGATDYGYTF. The DNA for the CDR3 is TGTGCCAGCAGTGCCCAACAGGGGGCGACCGACTATGGCTACACCTTC.

This chain connects TRBV5-6 to TRBJ1-1, with 7 bases lining up with TRBD1. This CDR3 is built from 15 residues. The J segment lost 4 bases and the V segment lost 0 bases, leaving 6 bases of the junction unmatched. CDR1 and CDR2 from the germline V gene are SGHDT and YYEEEE. CDR3 DNA sequence: TGTGCCAGCAGCTTGGCTGGACAGGAGCTCACTGAAGCTTTCTTT. Its protein product is CASSLAGQELTEAFF.

The chain uses TRBV5-1 and TRBJ2-5; 7 bases fit TRBD1. Germline V gene data show CDR1 as SGHRS and CDR2 as YFSETQ. V trimming: 2 bases; J trimming: 5 bases; junction bases outside the gene matches: 3. The CDR3 sequence is 13 residues long. The CDR3 spells CASSFDRVETQYF. The CDR3 DNA reads as TGCGCCAGCAGCTTCGACAGGGTGGAGACCCAGTACTTC.

The chain links TRBV7-9 to TRBJ1-6; D is unclear. The germline V gene encodes CDR1 SEHNR and CDR2 FQNEAQ (reference sequence). V was shortened by 0 bases and J by 8 bases, with 5 bases between the two germline ends. The CDR3 contains 13 residues. CDR3 DNA: TGTGCCAGCAGCTTAGCCTCTGATTCACCCCTCCACTTT. Its protein is CASSLASDSPLHF.

This rearrangement joins TRBV7-2 to TRBJ2-1; D unresolved. V was shortened by 5 bases and J by 0 bases, with 14 bases between the two germline ends. Germline V CDR1 and CDR2: SGHTA, FQGNSA. The CDR3 is made up of 16 amino acids. The CDR3, as DNA: TGTGCCAGCAGCCATCCCGGGTCCAGCTCCTACAATGAGCAGTTCTTC. This codes for CASSHPGSSSYNEQFF.

The gene calls are TRBV6-2 or TRBV6-3 and TRBJ2-6; 7 bases agree with TRBD1. This CDR3 has 17 residues. Per germline, CDR1 MNHEY and CDR2 SVGEGT. V was pared by 2 bases and J by 2 bases, with 6 bases of the junction left unmatched. CDR3 sequence: CASSYQIGGPGANVLTF. CDR3 DNA: TGTGCCAGCAGTTACCAGATAGGGGGCCCTGGGGCCAACGTCCTGACTTTC.

This chain uses TRBV20-1 with TRBJ1-2, with D maybe TRBD1 (6 bases). The CDR3 loop spans 11 amino acids. The germline CDR1 and CDR2 sequences are DFQATT and SNEGSKA (reference sequence). Trimming removed 6 bases at V and 5 bases at J, with 10 bases between. The CDR3 DNA sequence: TGCAGTGCAGGGGGAGGGTATGGCTACACCTTC. Its protein product is CSAGGGYGYTF.

The chain joins TRBV30 to TRBJ2-1; possibly TRBD2 for D (6 bases). Germline assignment: CDR1 GTSNPN and CDR2 SVGIG (reference sequence). Between the trimmed V and J ends, which lost 2 bases and 4 bases, there was a span of 9 bases. CDR3 size: 13 residues. The CDR3, as DNA: TGTGCCTGGAGTCGAAGCGGGTACAATGAGCAGTTCTTC. Encoded protein: CAWSRSGYNEQFF. The variable domain in full, with the rest retrieved from reference TRBV30 and TRBJ2-1, is SQTIHQWPATLVQPVGSPLSLECTVEGTSNPNLYWYRQAAGRGLQLLFYSVGIGQISSEVPQNLSASRPQDRQFILSSKKLLLSDSGFYLCAWSRSGYNEQFFGPGTRLTVL.

The chain carries TRBV19 and TRBJ2-2; TRBD1 aligns across 8 bases. V dropped 3 bases and J dropped 5; count of bases not matched to a gene: 2. Germline-derived CDR1 and CDR2 are LNHDA and SQIVND (reference sequence). The CDR3 spans 14 residues. The chain's CDR3 is CASSIDRGTGELFF. In DNA form, the CDR3 reads TGTGCCAGTAGTATTGACAGGGGTACCGGGGAGCTGTTTTTT. Using reference TRBV19 and TRBJ2-2 for the parts outside the CDR3, the full variable domain is DGGITQSPKYLFRKEGQNVTLSCEQNLNHDAMYWYRQDPGQGLRLIYYSQIVNDFQKGDIAEGYSVSREKKESFPLTVTSAQKNPTAFYLCASSIDRGTGELFFGEGSRLTVL.

The chain has TRBV5-1 and TRBJ1-4, with D maybe TRBD1 (6 bases). This CDR3 spans 14 amino acids. CDR1 is SGHRS and CDR2 is YFSETQ in the germline V gene. V was trimmed by 5 bases and J by 0 bases, leaving 8 bases between them. The CDR3, as DNA: TGCGCCAGCAGTCGGACAGCAACTAATGAAAAACTGTTTTTT. Protein: CASSRTATNEKLFF.

This rearrangement joins TRBV19 to TRBJ1-5; no definite D call. The germline V gene has CDR1 LNHDA and CDR2 SQIVND (reference sequence). Trimming cost V 3 bases and J 2 bases, with 11 bases left between them. The CDR3 is made up of 15 amino acids. CDR3 sequence reads: CASSMGVVGNQPQHF. DNA of the CDR3: TGTGCCAGTAGTATGGGAGTAGTAGGCAATCAGCCCCAGCATTTT. The full variable domain, with the rest looked up from reference TRBV19 and TRBJ1-5, is DGGITQSPKYLFRKEGQNVTLSCEQNLNHDAMYWYRQDPGQGLRLIYYSQIVNDFQKGDIAEGYSVSREKKESFPLTVTSAQKNPTAFYLCASSMGVVGNQPQHFGDGTRLSIL.

The rearrangement uses TRBV7-2 and TRBJ2-1; 8 bases are a match to TRBD1. Germline loops: CDR1 SGHTA, CDR2 FQGNSA. V shed 5 bases, J shed 9 bases, and the junction held 3 bases outside the gene matches. CDR3 length equals 12 residues. DNA for the CDR3: TGTGCCAGCAGCGAACAGGGGGTTGAGCAGTTCTTC. It specifies CASSEQGVEQFF.

This clone came up once. CDR3 sequence (DNA): TGTGCCAGCAGAGAGGGCCTAGCGGGGGTTAAAGAGACCCAGTACTTC. It codes for CASREGLAGVKETQYF. The J gene is TRBJ2-5, the V gene TRBV28, with 10 bases that match TRBD2. The ends lost 6 bases at V and 3 bases at J; junction bases unmatched: 10. This CDR3 region has 16 residues. The germline V gene has CDR1 MDHEN and CDR2 SYDVKM.

The genes are TRBV7-9 and TRBJ2-7, with D perhaps matching TRBD1 (6 bases). Germline-derived CDR1 and CDR2 are SEHNR and FQNEAQ (reference sequence). The V end lost 1 base, the J end lost 7 bases, and 14 bases lay between the germline ends. This CDR3 is 14 amino acids long. In nucleotides, the CDR3 is TGTGCCAGCAGCTTAGTGAACAGGGCTGGGGAGCAGTACTTC. It specifies CASSLVNRAGEQYF.

This chain links TRBV28 with TRBJ1-5; no clear D. Germline V gives CDR1 MDHEN, CDR2 SYDVKM. The CDR3 is 12 residues long. V lost 5 bases and J 9 bases, leaving 11 bases between the germline ends. The CDR3 DNA reads TGTGCCAGCAGTCCCCCCAGTCTGCCCCAGCATTTT. Translating gives CASSPPSLPQHF.